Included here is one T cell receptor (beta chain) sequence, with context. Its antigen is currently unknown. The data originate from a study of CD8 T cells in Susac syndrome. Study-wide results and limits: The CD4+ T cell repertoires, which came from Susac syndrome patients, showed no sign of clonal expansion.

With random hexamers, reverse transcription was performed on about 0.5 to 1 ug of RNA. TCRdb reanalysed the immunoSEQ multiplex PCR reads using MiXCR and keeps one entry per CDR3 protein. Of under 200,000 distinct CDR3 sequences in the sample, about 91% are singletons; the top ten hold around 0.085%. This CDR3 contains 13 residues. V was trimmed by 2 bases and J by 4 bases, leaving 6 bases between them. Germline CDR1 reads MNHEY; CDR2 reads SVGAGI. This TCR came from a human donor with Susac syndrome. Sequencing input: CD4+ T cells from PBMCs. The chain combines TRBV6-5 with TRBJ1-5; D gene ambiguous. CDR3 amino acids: CASSYRENQPQHF. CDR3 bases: TGTGCCAGCAGTTACAGGGAAAATCAGCCCCAGCATTTT.